This passage covers 14 T cell receptor beta chains from one sample sequenced in a study of T cells after yellow fever vaccination. One entry per CDR3 protein results from TCRdb running MiXCR on the 5' RACE reads. The data contain 360,000 or so distinct CDR3 sequences, roughly 10% of them singletons. Sequences were derived from PBMCs, sampled on the day of the first yellow fever vaccination. These receptors originate from a young man who received the YFV17D yellow fever vaccine.

This clonotype came up a few times. The genes are TRBV5-1 and TRBJ1-2; possible D gene TRBD1, 6 bases. CDR1 and CDR2 (germline): SGHRS, YFSETQ. V was pared by 4 bases and J by 3 bases, with 13 bases between. This CDR3 spans 14 amino acids. For the CDR3, the DNA is TGCGCCAGCAGCCAAAAACAGGGCGACTATGGCTACACCTTC. Its protein is CASSQKQGDYGYTF. The full variable domain, with the rest looked up from reference TRBV5-1 and TRBJ1-2, is KAGVTQTPRYLIKTRGQQVTLSCSPISGHRSVSWYQQTPGQGLQFLFEYFSETQRNKGNFPGRFSGRQFSNSRSEMNVSTLELGDSALYLCASSQKQGDYGYTFGSGTRLTVV.

This clonotype was observed a few times. The chain has TRBV7-6 and TRBJ2-3, with TRBD1 as a possible D gene (5 bases). CDR1 is SGHVS, CDR2 FNYEAQ, per germline. The CDR3 has 13 residues. Trimming pared 5 bases from V and 5 bases from J, leaving 11 bases between. The CDR3 coding sequence is TGTGCCAGCAGCAGGGGCCACCGAGATACGCAGTATTTT. Translating it yields CASSRGHRDTQYF.

This chain joins TRBV10-3 and TRBJ1-2; the D gene is possibly TRBD1 (6 bases). Looked up from germline, CDR1 is ENHRY and CDR2 is SYGVKD. The CDR3 contains 13 residues. V lost 7 bases to trimming and J lost 6 bases, with 15 bases between them. The CDR3 nucleotides read TGTGCCATCAAATCAGGGGAGGAACATGGCTACACCTTC. Translated: CAIKSGEEHGYTF.

The chain links TRBV4-1 to TRBJ2-2, with D perhaps being TRBD1 or TRBD2 (5 bases each). The CDR3 covers 15 residues. V shed 4 bases and J shed 6 bases, with 15 bases lying between them. Germline CDR1 MGHRA, CDR2 YSYEKL. The CDR3 sequence: CASSPGTFNAGELFF. For the CDR3, the DNA is TGCGCCAGCAGCCCCGGGACCTTTAACGCCGGGGAGCTGTTTTTT.

The V call is TRBV20-1, the J call TRBJ2-3, with 10 bases lining up with TRBD2. Germline CDR1 and CDR2: DFQATT and SNEGSKA (reference sequence). The CDR3 runs to 17 residues. V shed 6 bases, J shed 0 bases, and the junction held 12 bases outside the gene matches. CDR3 DNA sequence: TGCAGTGCCGAAGCGACGAGCGGGGGGGCTAGCACAGATACGCAGTATTTT. Amino acid sequence: CSAEATSGGASTDTQYF.

Only a few counts were recorded for this clonotype. V is TRBV12-5 and J is TRBJ2-5, with D tentatively TRBD2 (6 bases). The CDR3 has 16 residues. V was pared by 0 bases and J by 2 bases, with 13 bases between. CDR1 is LGHNT, CDR2 FRNRAP, per germline. The CDR3 sequence: CASGLVLGGTQETQYF. Written as DNA, the CDR3 is TGTGCTAGTGGTTTGGTACTCGGGGGAACTCAAGAGACCCAGTACTTC.

This clonotype was detected a few times. This chain joins TRBV7-3 and TRBJ1-3; D possibly corresponds to TRBD1 (5 bases). Trimming took 0 bases from V and 8 from J, leaving 8 bases between them. The germline gives CDR1 SGHTA, CDR2 FQGTGA. The CDR3 has 13 residues. In DNA form, the CDR3 reads TGTGCCAGCAGCTTAACGCAGGGAGACACCATATATTTT. It encodes CASSLTQGDTIYF.

This clonotype showed up just a few times. The V call is TRBV14, the J call TRBJ2-1, with D perhaps matching TRBD1 or TRBD2 (6 bases each). CDR3 length: 16 amino acids. V was clipped by 1 base and J by 2 bases, with 12 bases between them. CDR1 and CDR2 (germline): SGHDN, FVKESK. The CDR3 DNA reads TGTGCCAGCAGCCAAGTAGGGGGGAGCCCCTACAATGAGCAGTTCTTC. Protein: CASSQVGGSPYNEQFF.

This sequence joins TRBV27 and TRBJ2-7; D is perhaps TRBD1 or TRBD2 (5 bases each). V was trimmed by 5 bases and J by 2 bases, leaving 16 bases between them. This CDR3 is 15 amino acids long. Germline V gene sequence: CDR1 MNHEY, CDR2 SMNVEV (reference sequence). The CDR3 sequence: CASSPRSGTAYEQYF. In DNA, the CDR3 is TGTGCCAGCAGTCCCCGCTCCGGGACGGCCTACGAGCAGTACTTC.

This clonotype was counted only a few times. The chain links TRBV7-2 to TRBJ2-5; D call uncertain. V lost 5 bases to trimming and J lost 0 bases, with 10 bases between them. The CDR3 runs 14 residues. CDR1 and CDR2 from the germline V gene are SGHTA and FQGNSA. The DNA for the CDR3 is TGTGCCAGCAGCCAAGCGTGGAACCAAGAGACCCAGTACTTC. It encodes CASSQAWNQETQYF.

V gene TRBV27 combines with J gene TRBJ1-4, with TRBD1 as a possible D gene (6 bases). The CDR3 length is 17 residues. Trimming took 6 bases from V and 5 from J, leaving 22 bases between them. Germline CDR1 and CDR2: MNHEY and SMNVEV (reference sequence). This chain's CDR3 is CASSLRGIGTPNEKLFF. DNA of the CDR3: TGTGCCAGCAGCCTCCGGGGGATCGGGACACCCAATGAAAAACTGTTTTTT. Combining the CDR3 with reference TRBV27 and TRBJ1-4 gives the whole variable domain EAQVTQNPRYLITVTGKKLTVTCSQNMNHEYMSWYRQDPGLGLRQIYYSMNVEVTDKGDVPEGYKVSRKEKRNFPLILESPSPNQTSLYFCASSLRGIGTPNEKLFFGSGTQLSVL.

The V and J genes are TRBV12-3 or TRBV12-4 and TRBJ1-2; no reliable D call. V dropped 7 bases and J dropped 2 bases, with 5 bases sitting between them. The CDR3 is made up of 11 amino acids. The DNA for the CDR3 is TGTGCCAGCAAGTTGAACTATGGCTACACCTTC. This codes for CASKLNYGYTF.

This clonotype was detected only a few times. The gene calls are TRBV18 and TRBJ2-5; D assignment may be TRBD1 or TRBD2 (6 bases each). This CDR3 comprises 15 residues. Trimming took 3 bases from V and 0 from J, leaving 11 bases between them. Germline-derived CDR1 and CDR2 are KGHSH and LQKENI. CDR3 sequence reads: CASSPSRGDQETQYF. CDR3 DNA sequence: TGTGCCAGCTCACCCTCGAGGGGGGACCAAGAGACCCAGTACTTC.

This chain joins TRBV5-1 and TRBJ2-1, with 11 bases lining up with TRBD1. Looked up from germline, CDR1 is SGHRS and CDR2 is YFSETQ. After removal of 2 bases from V and 7 bases from J, the junction contained 2 bases not matched to a gene. The CDR3 has 14 amino acids. The CDR3 region has the DNA TGCGCCAGCAGCTTACGGGACAGGGGGAATGAGCAGTTCTTC. Amino acid sequence: CASSLRDRGNEQFF.